The 21 T cell receptor beta chains below come from one sample, sequenced in a study of T-cell memory formation after mild COVID-19. In TCRdb, the 5' RACE reads were re-called with MiXCR into one record per CDR3 protein. The sample records 300,000 to 350,000 distinct CDR3 sequences, 14% being singletons. Sample: PBMCs or a T cell subset sorted from them (not recorded which). These receptors were collected from a man younger than 30 who had mild COVID-19 (a few samples of this study predate the infection). Cell type and time point are not known.

The gene calls are TRBV19 and TRBJ2-7; 7 bases are a match to TRBD1. The CDR3 has 15 residues. Germline trimming cut 6 bases from V and 4 bases from J; bases unmatched to any gene: 12. CDR1 is LNHDA and CDR2 is SQIVND in the germline V gene (reference sequence). For the CDR3, the DNA is TGTGCCAGTAGCCAGACAGGGTTGGCACGTTACGAGCAGTACTTC. This sequence encodes CASSQTGLARYEQYF.

At least ten counts were recorded for this clonotype. This chain uses TRBV7-2 with TRBJ2-1; 8 nucleotides line up with TRBD2. Germline trimming cut 1 base from V and 4 bases from J; bases unmatched to any gene: 6. Germline values: CDR1 SGHTA, CDR2 FQGNSA. This CDR3 comprises 16 residues. CDR3 bases: TGTGCCAGCAGCTTAGGGCGGGGGGCCTATTACAATGAGCAGTTCTTC. It specifies CASSLGRGAYYNEQFF.

This clonotype was detected only a few times. The chain employs TRBV24-1 and TRBJ1-4; 8 bases match TRBD1. There are 18 residues in the CDR3. Germline V gene lookup returns CDR1 KGHDR and CDR2 SFDVKD. V lost 0 bases, J lost 0 bases, and 5 bases stayed unmatched. The CDR3 DNA is TGTGCCACCAGTGATTTGATGGGACAGGAGGCAACTAATGAAAAACTGTTTTTT. It is translated as CATSDLMGQEATNEKLFF.

The chain joins TRBV10-2 to TRBJ2-3, with 7 bases fitting TRBD2. Germline assignment: CDR1 WSHSY and CDR2 SAAADI. V trimming: 4 bases; J trimming: 1 base; junction bases outside the gene matches: 2. The CDR3 is made up of 14 amino acids. As DNA, the CDR3 is TGCGCCAGCAGTGCGGCGGGGGGCACAGATACGCAGTATTTT. It encodes CASSAAGGTDTQYF.

This rearrangement joins TRBV19 to TRBJ1-2; D is possibly TRBD1 (5 bases). The germline V gene encodes CDR1 LNHDA and CDR2 SQIVND (reference sequence). V was cut by 5 bases and J by 6 bases, with 10 bases left in between. This CDR3 has 12 residues. The CDR3 protein is CASSLGPNGYTF. CDR3 DNA: TGTGCCAGTAGTCTGGGACCGAATGGCTACACCTTC. The variable domain in full, with the rest retrieved from reference TRBV19 and TRBJ1-2, is DGGITQSPKYLFRKEGQNVTLSCEQNLNHDAMYWYRQDPGQGLRLIYYSQIVNDFQKGDIAEGYSVSREKKESFPLTVTSAQKNPTAFYLCASSLGPNGYTFGSGTRLTVV.

This chain connects TRBV18 to TRBJ2-2; no clear D gene. The CDR3 totals 14 residues. Germline V gene sequence: CDR1 KGHSH, CDR2 LQKENI. V gave up 3 bases and J gave up 6 bases, with 11 bases separating them. CDR3 protein: CASSPAIHPGELFF. CDR3 DNA sequence: TGTGCCAGCTCACCTGCTATACACCCCGGGGAGCTGTTTTTT.

This clonotype was found many times. J is TRBJ1-6 and V is TRBV7-2, with D unresolved. The length of the CDR3 is 14 residues. Trimming took 4 bases from V and 8 from J, leaving 12 bases between them. Per the germline V gene, CDR1 is SGHTA and CDR2 is FQGNSA. In DNA form, the CDR3 reads TGTGCCAGCAGCTCCCAGGCCGGGGATTCACCCCTCCACTTT. It encodes CASSSQAGDSPLHF.

This sequence joins TRBV4-1 and TRBJ2-1, with a weak D call TRBD1 (6 bases). The CDR3 contains 16 residues. Deletions cut 0 bases from V and 0 bases from J, with 9 bases between. Germline CDR1 and CDR2: MGHRA and YSYEKL. This chain's CDR3 is CASSQEPGDSYNEQFF. CDR3 coding DNA: TGCGCCAGCAGCCAAGAGCCAGGGGACTCCTACAATGAGCAGTTCTTC.

This clonotype has just a few counts. This chain uses TRBV10-3 with TRBJ2-7; the D gene could be TRBD1 or TRBD2 (5 bases each). V was clipped by 4 bases and J by 3 bases, with 10 bases between them. Germline CDR1 reads ENHRY; CDR2 reads SYGVKD. The CDR3 contains 13 residues. The CDR3 nucleotides read TGTGCCATCAGTGGGGGGACCGGCTACGAGCAGTACTTC. It specifies CAISGGTGYEQYF.

The chain carries TRBV4-1 and TRBJ2-7, with D uncertain. This CDR3 comprises 13 residues. Trimming took 1 base from V and 2 from J, leaving 6 bases between them. Germline V gives CDR1 MGHRA, CDR2 YSYEKL. The CDR3 DNA sequence: TGCGCCAGCAGCCAAGGGGGTCCCTACGAGCAGTACTTC. This sequence encodes CASSQGGPYEQYF.

This clonotype has a handful of counts. The chain couples TRBV7-9 to TRBJ2-7, with no clear D. The CDR3 consists of 12 residues. CDR1 is SEHNR and CDR2 is FQNEAQ in the germline V gene (reference sequence). The V gene lost 7 bases and the J gene lost 1 base, with 8 bases spanning the gap. CDR3 DNA sequence: TGTGCCAGCAATTTTGATTCCTACGAGCAGTACTTC. This codes for CASNFDSYEQYF. Full variable domain (rest looked up from reference TRBV7-9 and TRBJ2-7): DTGVSQNPRHKITKRGQNVTFRCDPISEHNRLYWYRQTLGQGPEFLTYFQNEAQLEKSRLLSDRFSAERPKGSFSTLEIQRTEQGDSAMYLCASNFDSYEQYFGPGTRLTVT.

The chain has TRBV28 and TRBJ2-1; 9 bases map to TRBD2. The length of the CDR3 is 16 residues. Trimming at V came to 5 bases and at J to 5 bases, leaving 10 bases not matched to a gene. In germline, CDR1 is MDHEN, CDR2 SYDVKM. In DNA, the CDR3 is TGTGCCAGCAGTCTCACGGGGACTAGCAGTAACAATGAGCAGTTCTTC. It yields the protein CASSLTGTSSNNEQFF.

This clonotype was counted a few times. V usage is TRBV4-2 and J usage is TRBJ1-5; TRBD1 is a possible D gene (5 bases). Germline CDR1 is LGHNA and CDR2 is YNFKEQ. CDR3 length: 16 amino acids. Trimming cost V 0 bases and J 5 bases, with 14 bases left between them. The CDR3 bases are TGTGCCAGCAGCCAAGATTACGCAGGGATTGATCAGCCCCAGCATTTT. Translation: CASSQDYAGIDQPQHF.

In this sample, this clonotype turned up a few times. The V gene is TRBV5-1, the J gene TRBJ2-5; 11 nucleotides agree with TRBD1. J lost 0 bases, V lost 1 base, and 2 bases had no gene match. The CDR3 runs 16 residues. Germline lookup yields CDR1 SGHRS and CDR2 YFSETQ. The chain's CDR3 is CASSLWGQGDQETQYF. CDR3 in DNA: TGCGCCAGCAGCTTGTGGGGACAGGGGGACCAAGAGACCCAGTACTTC.

This clonotype was seen ten or more times. J is TRBJ2-1 and V is TRBV12-3 or TRBV12-4; possible D gene TRBD1, 6 bases. CDR3 size: 16 residues. Trimming took 5 bases from V and 6 from J, leaving 20 bases between them. The CDR3 DNA follows: TGTGCCAGCAGTATGACAGGTGAACAGGGAGTCAATGAGCAGTTCTTC. This encodes CASSMTGEQGVNEQFF.

In this sample, this clonotype turned up a few times. The chain links TRBV6-2 or TRBV6-3 to TRBJ2-6, with D uncertain. V was pared by 3 bases and J by 1 base, with 13 bases between. The CDR3 runs to 17 residues. CDR1 and CDR2 (germline): MNHEY, SVGEGT. CDR3 sequence (DNA): TGTGCCAGCAGTTATTTGGGGTCCCTATCTGGGGCCAACGTCCTGACTTTC. This translates into CASSYLGSLSGANVLTF.

This clonotype was detected ten times or more. The chain combines TRBV7-3 with TRBJ2-2, with a tentative D call TRBD2 (5 bases). The CDR3 runs 12 residues. With 4 bases removed from V and 8 bases from J, the gap between germline ends came to 8 bases. Germline CDR1 is SGHTA and CDR2 is FQGTGA. The CDR3, as DNA: TGTGCCAGCAGCTCCCGAGGGGGGGAGCTGTTTTTT. Encoded protein: CASSSRGGELFF.

This clonotype was seen a few times. The rearrangement links TRBV4-1 to TRBJ2-7; D gene ambiguous. In germline, CDR1 is MGHRA, CDR2 YSYEKL. V lost 0 bases, J lost 3 bases, and 12 bases lay in between. The CDR3 has 15 amino acids. The DNA for the CDR3 is TGCGCCAGCAGCCAAGACGTGAGGTCTTTCTACGAGCAGTACGTC. Translation: CASSQDVRSFYEQYV.

This clonotype appeared a few times. The rearrangement joins TRBV3-1 to TRBJ1-2; the D is unclear. The germline gives CDR1 LGHDT, CDR2 YNNKEL (reference sequence). Trimming pared 4 bases from V and 7 bases from J, leaving 16 bases between. This CDR3 is 14 amino acids long. CDR3 coding DNA: TGTGCCAGCAGCCCGTCGGAAGGGTCAAGTGGCTACACCTTC. Encoded protein: CASSPSEGSSGYTF. Full variable domain (missing parts from reference TRBV3-1 and TRBJ1-2): DTAVSQTPKYLVTQMGNDKSIKCEQNLGHDTMYWYKQDSKKFLKIMFSYNNKELIINETVPNRFSPKSPDKAHLNLHINSLELGDSAVYFCASSPSEGSSGYTFGSGTRLTVV.

This clonotype was found a few times. V and J are TRBV12-3 or TRBV12-4 and TRBJ1-1, with D possibly matching TRBD1 (5 bases). CDR3 length: 14 residues. V shed 7 bases and J shed 1 base, with 13 bases lying between them. The CDR3 DNA is TGTGCCAGCACCCAGATCGGGGGGAACACTGAAGCTTTCTTT. Protein product: CASTQIGGNTEAFF.

This clonotype was picked up a small number of times. The chain employs TRBV19 and TRBJ1-5; D gene ambiguous. Germline CDR1 is LNHDA and CDR2 is SQIVND (reference sequence). This CDR3 comprises 14 residues. Trimming took 7 bases from V and 4 from J, leaving 14 bases between them. The CDR3 sequence is CASNQEVRNQPQHF. CDR3 DNA: TGTGCCAGTAATCAGGAGGTGAGAAATCAGCCCCAGCATTTT. The full variable domain, its missing parts supplied by reference TRBV19 and TRBJ1-5, is DGGITQSPKYLFRKEGQNVTLSCEQNLNHDAMYWYRQDPGQGLRLIYYSQIVNDFQKGDIAEGYSVSREKKESFPLTVTSAQKNPTAFYLCASNQEVRNQPQHFGDGTRLSIL.